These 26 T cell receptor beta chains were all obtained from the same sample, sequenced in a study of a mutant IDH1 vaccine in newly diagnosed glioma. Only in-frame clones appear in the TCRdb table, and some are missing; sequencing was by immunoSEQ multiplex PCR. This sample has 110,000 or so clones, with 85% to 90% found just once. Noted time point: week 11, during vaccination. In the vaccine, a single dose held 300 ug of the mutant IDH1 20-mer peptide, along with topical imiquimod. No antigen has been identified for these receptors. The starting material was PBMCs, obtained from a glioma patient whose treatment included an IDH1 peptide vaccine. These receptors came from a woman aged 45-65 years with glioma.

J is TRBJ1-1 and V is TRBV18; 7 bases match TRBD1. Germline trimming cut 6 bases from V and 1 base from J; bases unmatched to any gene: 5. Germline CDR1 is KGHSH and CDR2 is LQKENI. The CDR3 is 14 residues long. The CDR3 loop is CASSDRESNTEAFF. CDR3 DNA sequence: TGTGCCAGCTCCGACAGGGAATCGAACACTGAAGCTTTCTTT.

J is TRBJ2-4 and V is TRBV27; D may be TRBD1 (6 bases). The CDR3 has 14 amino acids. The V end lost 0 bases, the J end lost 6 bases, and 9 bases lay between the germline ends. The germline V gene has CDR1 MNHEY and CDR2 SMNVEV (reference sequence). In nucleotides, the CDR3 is TGTGCCAGCAGTTTATCGGCAGGGGTAAACATTCAGTACTTC. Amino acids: CASSLSAGVNIQYF.

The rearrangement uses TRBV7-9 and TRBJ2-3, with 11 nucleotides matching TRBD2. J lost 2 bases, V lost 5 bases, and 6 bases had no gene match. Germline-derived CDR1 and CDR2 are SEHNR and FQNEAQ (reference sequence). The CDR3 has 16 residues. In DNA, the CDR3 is TGTGCCAGCAGCCTCGGGACTAGCGGCTACACAGATACGCAGTATTTT. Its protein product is CASSLGTSGYTDTQYF.

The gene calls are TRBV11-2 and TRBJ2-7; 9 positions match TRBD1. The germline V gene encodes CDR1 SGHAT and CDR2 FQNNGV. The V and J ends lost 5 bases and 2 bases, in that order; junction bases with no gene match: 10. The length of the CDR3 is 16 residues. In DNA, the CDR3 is TGTGCCAGCAGCCCTTCGTCGGGACAGGGAGCCTACGAGCAGTACTTC. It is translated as CASSPSSGQGAYEQYF.

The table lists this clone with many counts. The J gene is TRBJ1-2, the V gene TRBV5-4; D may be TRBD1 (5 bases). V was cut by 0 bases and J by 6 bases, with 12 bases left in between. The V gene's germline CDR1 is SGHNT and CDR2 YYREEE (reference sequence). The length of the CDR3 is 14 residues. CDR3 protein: CASSLAIGANGYTF. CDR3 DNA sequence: TGTGCCAGCAGCTTGGCCATAGGGGCGAATGGCTACACCTTC.

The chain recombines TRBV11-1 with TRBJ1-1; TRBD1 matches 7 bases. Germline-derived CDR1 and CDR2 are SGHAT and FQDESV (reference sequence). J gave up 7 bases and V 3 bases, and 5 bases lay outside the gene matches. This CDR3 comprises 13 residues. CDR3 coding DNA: TGTGCCAGCAGCTTTCAAGGGGGCGGTGAAGCTTTCTTT. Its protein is CASSFQGGGEAFF.

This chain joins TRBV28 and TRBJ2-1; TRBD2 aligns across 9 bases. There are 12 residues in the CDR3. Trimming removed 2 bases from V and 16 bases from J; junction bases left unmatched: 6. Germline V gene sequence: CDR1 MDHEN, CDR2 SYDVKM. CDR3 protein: CASSLGREGQFF. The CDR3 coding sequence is TGTGCCAGCAGTTTAGGGCGGGAGGGCCAATTCTTC.

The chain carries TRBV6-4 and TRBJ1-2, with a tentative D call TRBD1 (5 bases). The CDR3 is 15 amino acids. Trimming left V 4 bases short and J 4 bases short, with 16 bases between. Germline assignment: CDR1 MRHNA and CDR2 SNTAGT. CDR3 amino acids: CASSGPGLIIYGYTF. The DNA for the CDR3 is TGTGCCAGCAGTGGGCCGGGACTGATCATCTATGGCTACACCTTC.

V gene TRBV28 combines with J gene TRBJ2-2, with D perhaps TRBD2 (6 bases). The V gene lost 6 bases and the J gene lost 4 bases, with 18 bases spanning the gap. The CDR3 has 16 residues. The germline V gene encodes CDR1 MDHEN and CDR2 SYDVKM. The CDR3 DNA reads TGTGCCAGCAGCATTCCGCGGGCCGGGGGCACCGGGGAGCTGTTTTTT. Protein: CASSIPRAGGTGELFF.

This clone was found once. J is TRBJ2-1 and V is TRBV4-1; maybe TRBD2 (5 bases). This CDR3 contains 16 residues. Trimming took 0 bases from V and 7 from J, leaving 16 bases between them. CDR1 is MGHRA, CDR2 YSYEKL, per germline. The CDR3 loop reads CASSQERLTSVNEQFF. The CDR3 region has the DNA TGCGCCAGCAGCCAAGAGCGGTTAACTAGTGTGAATGAGCAGTTCTTC.

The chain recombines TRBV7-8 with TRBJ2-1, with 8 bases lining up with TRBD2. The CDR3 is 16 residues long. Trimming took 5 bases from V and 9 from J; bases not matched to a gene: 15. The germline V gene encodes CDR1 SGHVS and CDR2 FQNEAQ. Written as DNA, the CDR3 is TGTGCCAGCAGCGCCTCCCCGGGACTAGTCCCCGGTGAGCAGTTCTTC. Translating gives CASSASPGLVPGEQFF. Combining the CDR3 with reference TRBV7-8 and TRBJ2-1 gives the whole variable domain GAGVSQSPRYKVAKRGQDVALRCDPISGHVSLFWYQQALGQGPEFLTYFQNEAQLDKSGLPSDRFFAERPEGSVSTLKIQRTQQEDSAVYLCASSASPGLVPGEQFFGPGTRLTVL.

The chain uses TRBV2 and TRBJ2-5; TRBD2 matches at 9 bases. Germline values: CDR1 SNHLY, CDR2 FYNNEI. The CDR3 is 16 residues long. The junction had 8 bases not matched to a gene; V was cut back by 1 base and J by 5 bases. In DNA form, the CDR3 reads TGTGCCAGCAGTGAAGGTTTTGGGCTAGCGGGGGAGACCCAGTACTTC. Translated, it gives CASSEGFGLAGETQYF. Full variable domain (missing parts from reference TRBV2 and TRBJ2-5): EPEVTQTPSHQVTQMGQEVILRCVPISNHLYFYWYRQILGQKVEFLVSFYNNEISEKSEIFDDQFSVERPDGSNFTLKIRSTKLEDSAMYFCASSEGFGLAGETQYFGPGTRLLVL.

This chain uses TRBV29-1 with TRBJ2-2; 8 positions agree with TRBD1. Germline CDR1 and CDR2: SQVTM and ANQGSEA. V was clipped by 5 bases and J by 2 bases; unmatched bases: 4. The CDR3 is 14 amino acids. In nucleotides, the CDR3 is TGCAGCGTTAGACAGGGGACCAACACCGGGGAGCTGTTTTTT. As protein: CSVRQGTNTGELFF.

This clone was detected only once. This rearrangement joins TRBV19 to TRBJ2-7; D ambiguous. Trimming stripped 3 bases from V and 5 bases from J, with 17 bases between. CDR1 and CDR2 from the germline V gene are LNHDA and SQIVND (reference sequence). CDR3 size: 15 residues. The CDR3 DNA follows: TGTGCCAGTAGTATTTGGGCAGCGCAAGGTAACGAGCAGTACTTC. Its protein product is CASSIWAAQGNEQYF.

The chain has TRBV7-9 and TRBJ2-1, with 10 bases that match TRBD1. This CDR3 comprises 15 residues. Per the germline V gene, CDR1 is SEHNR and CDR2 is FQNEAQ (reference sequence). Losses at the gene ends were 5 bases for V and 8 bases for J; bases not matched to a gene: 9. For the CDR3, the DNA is TGTGCCAGCAGCGCCGGGACAGGGGAGTCAGATGAGCAGTTCTTC. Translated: CASSAGTGESDEQFF.

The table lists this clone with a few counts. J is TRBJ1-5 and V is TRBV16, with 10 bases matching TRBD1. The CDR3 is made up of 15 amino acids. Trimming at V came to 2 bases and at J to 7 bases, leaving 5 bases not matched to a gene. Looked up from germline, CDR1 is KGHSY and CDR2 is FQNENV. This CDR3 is CASSQETGGRQPQHF. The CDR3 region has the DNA TGTGCCAGCAGCCAAGAGACAGGGGGCAGACAGCCCCAGCATTTT.

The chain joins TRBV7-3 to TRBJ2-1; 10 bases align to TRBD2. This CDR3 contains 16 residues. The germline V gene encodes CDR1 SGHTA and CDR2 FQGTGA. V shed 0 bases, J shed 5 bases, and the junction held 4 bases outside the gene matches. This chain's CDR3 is CASSLTGLANHNEQFF. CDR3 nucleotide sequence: TGTGCCAGCAGCTTAACGGGACTAGCGAATCACAATGAGCAGTTCTTC. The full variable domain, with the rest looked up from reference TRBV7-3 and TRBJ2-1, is GAGVSQTPSNKVTEKGKYVELRCDPISGHTALYWYRQSLGQGPEFLIYFQGTGAADDSGLPNDRFFAVRPEGSVSTLKIQRTERGDSAVYLCASSLTGLANHNEQFFGPGTRLTVL.

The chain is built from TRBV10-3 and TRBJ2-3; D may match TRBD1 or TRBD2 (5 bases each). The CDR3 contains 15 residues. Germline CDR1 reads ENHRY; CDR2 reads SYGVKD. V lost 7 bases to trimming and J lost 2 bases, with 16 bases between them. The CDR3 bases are TGTGCCATCAACGGGGAGAAGGGGTACACAGATACGCAGTATTTT. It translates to CAINGEKGYTDTQYF.

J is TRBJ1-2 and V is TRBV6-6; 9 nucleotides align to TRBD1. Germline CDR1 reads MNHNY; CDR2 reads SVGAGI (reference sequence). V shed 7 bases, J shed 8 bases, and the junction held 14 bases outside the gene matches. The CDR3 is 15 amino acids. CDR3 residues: CASINRDREHGGYTF. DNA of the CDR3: TGTGCCAGCATCAACCGGGACAGGGAACACGGAGGCTACACCTTC.

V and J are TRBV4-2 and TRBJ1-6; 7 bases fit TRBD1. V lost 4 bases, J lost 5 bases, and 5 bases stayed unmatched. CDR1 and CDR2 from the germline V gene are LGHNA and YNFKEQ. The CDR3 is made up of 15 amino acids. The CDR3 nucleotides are TGTGCCAGCAGCCGGGACAGACTTAATAATTCACCCCTCCACTTT. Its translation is CASSRDRLNNSPLHF.

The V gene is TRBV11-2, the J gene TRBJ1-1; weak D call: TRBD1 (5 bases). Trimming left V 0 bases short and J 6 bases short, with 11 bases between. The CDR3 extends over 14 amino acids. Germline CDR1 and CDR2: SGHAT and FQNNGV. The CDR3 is CASSLDGATAEAFF. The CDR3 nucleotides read TGTGCCAGCAGCTTAGACGGGGCGACGGCTGAAGCTTTCTTT.

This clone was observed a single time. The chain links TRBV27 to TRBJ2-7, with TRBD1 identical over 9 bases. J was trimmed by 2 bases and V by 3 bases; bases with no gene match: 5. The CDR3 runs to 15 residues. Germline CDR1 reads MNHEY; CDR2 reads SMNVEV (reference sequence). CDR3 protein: CASSFGTGLTYEQYF. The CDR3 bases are TGTGCCAGCAGTTTCGGGACAGGGCTCACCTACGAGCAGTACTTC.

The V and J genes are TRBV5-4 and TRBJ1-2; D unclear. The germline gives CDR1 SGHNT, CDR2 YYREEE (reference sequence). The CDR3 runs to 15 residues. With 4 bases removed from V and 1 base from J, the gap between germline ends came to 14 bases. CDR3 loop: CASSVAGLFNYGYTF. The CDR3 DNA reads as TGTGCCAGCAGCGTCGCAGGATTATTTAACTATGGCTACACCTTC.

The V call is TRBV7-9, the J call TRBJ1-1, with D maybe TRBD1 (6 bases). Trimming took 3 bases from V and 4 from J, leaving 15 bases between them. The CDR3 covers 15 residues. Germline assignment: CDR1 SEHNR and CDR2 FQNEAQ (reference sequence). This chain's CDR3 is CASSFLLGGSTEAFF. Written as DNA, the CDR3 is TGTGCCAGCAGCTTTCTTTTAGGGGGAAGCACTGAAGCTTTCTTT.

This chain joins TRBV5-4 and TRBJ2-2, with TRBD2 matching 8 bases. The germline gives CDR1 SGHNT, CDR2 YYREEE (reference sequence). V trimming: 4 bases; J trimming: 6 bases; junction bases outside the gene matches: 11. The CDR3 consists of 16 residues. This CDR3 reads CASSRWSAGVAGELFF. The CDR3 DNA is TGTGCCAGCAGCCGCTGGTCAGCGGGAGTGGCCGGGGAGCTGTTTTTT.

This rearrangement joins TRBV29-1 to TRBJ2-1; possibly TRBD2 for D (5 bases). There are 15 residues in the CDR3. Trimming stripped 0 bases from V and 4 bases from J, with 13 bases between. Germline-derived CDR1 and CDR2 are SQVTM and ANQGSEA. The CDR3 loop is CSVEEIERRYNEQFF. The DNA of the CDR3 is TGCAGCGTTGAAGAGATCGAGCGGAGATACAATGAGCAGTTCTTC.